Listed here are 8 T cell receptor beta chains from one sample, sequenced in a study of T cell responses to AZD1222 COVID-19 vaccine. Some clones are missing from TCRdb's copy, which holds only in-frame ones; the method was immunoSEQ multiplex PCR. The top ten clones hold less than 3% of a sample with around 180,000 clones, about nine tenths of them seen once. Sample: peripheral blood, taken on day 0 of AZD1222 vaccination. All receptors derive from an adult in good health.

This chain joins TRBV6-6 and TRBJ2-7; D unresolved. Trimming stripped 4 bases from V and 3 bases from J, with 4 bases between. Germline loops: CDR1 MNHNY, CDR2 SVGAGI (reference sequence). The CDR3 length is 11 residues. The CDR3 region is CASSSLYEQYF. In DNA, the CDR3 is TGTGCCAGCAGTTCCCTCTACGAGCAGTACTTC.

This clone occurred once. The CDR3 sequence is CASSRLSGSSYNEQFF. The CDR3 nucleotides are TGTGCCAGCAGTCGTCTAAGCGGGAGCTCCTACAATGAGCAGTTCTTC. The chain uses TRBV3-1 (or the pseudogene TRBV3-2) and TRBJ2-1; the match to TRBD2 covers 8 bases. Germline trimming cut 6 bases from V and 0 bases from J; bases unmatched to any gene: 7. CDR1 LGHDT and CDR2 YNNKEL come from the germline V gene (reference sequence). This CDR3 is built from 16 residues.

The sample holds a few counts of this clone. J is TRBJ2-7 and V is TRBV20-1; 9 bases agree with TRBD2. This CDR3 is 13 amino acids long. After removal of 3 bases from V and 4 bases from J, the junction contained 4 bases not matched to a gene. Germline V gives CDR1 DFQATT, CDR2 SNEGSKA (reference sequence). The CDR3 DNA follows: TGCAGTGCTAGTAGCGGGAGTAAGTACGAGCAGTACTTC. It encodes CSASSGSKYEQYF.

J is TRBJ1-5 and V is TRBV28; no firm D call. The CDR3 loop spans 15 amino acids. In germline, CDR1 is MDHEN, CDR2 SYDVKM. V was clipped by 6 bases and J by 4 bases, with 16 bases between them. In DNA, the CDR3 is TGTGCCAGCAGCACGTTTGGGGTGGGGAATCAGCCCCAGCATTTT. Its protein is CASSTFGVGNQPQHF. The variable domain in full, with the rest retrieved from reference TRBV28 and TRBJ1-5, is DVKVTQSSRYLVKRTGEKVFLECVQDMDHENMFWYRQDPGLGLRLIYFSYDVKMKEKGDIPEGYSVSREKKERFSLILESASTNQTSMYLCASSTFGVGNQPQHFGDGTRLSIL.

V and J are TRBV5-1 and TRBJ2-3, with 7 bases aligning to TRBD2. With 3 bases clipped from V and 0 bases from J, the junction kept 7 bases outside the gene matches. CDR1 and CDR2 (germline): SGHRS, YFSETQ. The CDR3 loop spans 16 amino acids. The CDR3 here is CASSYKAGLSTDTQYF. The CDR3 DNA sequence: TGCGCCAGCAGCTATAAAGCGGGACTAAGCACAGATACGCAGTATTTT.

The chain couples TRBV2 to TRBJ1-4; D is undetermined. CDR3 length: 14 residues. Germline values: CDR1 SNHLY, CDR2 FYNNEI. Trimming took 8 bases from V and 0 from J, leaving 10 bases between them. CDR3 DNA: TGTGCCAGCGCCCTAAGGGCAACTAATGAAAAACTGTTTTTT. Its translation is CASALRATNEKLFF.

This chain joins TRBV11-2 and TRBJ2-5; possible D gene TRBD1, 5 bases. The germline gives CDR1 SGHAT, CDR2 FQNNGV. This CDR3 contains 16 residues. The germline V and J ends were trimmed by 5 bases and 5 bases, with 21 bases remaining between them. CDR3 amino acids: CASSPYPLAGRETQYF. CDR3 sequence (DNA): TGTGCCAGCAGCCCGTACCCCCTTGCAGGGCGCGAGACCCAGTACTTC. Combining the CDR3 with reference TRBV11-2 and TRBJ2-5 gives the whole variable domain EAGVAQSPRYKIIEKRQSVAFWCNPISGHATLYWYQQILGQGPKLLIQFQNNGVVDDSQLPKDRFSAERLKGVDSTLKIQPAKLEDSAVYLCASSPYPLAGRETQYFGPGTRLLVL.

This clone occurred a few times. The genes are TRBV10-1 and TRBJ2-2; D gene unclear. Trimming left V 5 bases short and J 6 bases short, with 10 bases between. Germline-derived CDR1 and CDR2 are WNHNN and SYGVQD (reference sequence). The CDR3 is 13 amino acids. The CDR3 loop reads CASSTPPAGELFF. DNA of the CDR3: TGCGCCAGCAGTACACCCCCGGCCGGGGAGCTGTTTTTT.